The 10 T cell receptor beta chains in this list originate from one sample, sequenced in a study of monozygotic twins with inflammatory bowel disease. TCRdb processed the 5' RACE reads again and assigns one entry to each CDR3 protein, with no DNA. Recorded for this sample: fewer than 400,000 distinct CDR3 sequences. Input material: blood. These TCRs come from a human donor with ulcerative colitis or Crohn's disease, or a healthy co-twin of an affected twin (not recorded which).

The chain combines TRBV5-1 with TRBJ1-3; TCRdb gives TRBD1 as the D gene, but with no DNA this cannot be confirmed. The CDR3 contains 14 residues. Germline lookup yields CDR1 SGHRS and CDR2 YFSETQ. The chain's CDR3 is CASSPSDSRNTIYF.

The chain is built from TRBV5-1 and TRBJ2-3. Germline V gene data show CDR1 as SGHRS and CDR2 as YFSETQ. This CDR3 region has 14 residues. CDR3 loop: CASSLESSKYTQYF.

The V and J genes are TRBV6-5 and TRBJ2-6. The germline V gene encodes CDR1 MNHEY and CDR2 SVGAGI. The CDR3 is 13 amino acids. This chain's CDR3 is CASTHSGANVLTF.

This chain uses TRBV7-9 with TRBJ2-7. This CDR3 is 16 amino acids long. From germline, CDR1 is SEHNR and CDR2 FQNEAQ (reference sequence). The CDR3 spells CASSARFGSLSYEQYF.

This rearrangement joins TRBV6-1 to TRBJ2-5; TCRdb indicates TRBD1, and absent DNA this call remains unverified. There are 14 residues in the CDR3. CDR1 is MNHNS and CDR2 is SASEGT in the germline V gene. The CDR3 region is CASRKSGAGETQYF.

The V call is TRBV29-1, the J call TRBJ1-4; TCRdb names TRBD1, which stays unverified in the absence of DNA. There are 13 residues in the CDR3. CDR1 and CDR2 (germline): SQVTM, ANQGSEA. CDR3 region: CSVYRDRGGKLFF.

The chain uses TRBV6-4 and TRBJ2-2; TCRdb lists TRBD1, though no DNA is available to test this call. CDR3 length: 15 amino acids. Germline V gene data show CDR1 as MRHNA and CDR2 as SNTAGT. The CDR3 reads CASSDSGGNTGELFF.

This chain's CDR3 is CASSPSGLAGVSPDTQYF. The genes are TRBV18 and TRBJ2-3; TCRdb indicates TRBD2, and absent DNA this call remains unverified. This CDR3 spans 18 amino acids. The V gene's germline CDR1 is KGHSH and CDR2 LQKENI.

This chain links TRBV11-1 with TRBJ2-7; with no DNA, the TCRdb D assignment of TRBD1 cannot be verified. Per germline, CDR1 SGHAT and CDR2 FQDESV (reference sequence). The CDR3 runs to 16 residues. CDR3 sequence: CASSPLGGRGLYEQYF.

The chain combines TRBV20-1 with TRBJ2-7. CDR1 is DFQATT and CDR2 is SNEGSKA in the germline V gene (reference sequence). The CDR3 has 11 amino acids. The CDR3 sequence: CSAAPSYEQYF.